This TCR beta chain was documented in a study of blood T cells in healthy people across ages. The CDR3 length is 13 residues. CDR1 is SEHNR, CDR2 FQNEAQ, per germline (reference sequence). The germline V and J ends were trimmed by 1 base and 5 bases, with 8 bases remaining between them. To note about this clonotype: Its antigen is as yet unknown.

A sample-barcoded 5' primer and a J-beta primer mix were used in a second PCR of roughly 7 to 11 cycles. TCRdb reprocessed the 5' RACE reads via MiXCR and lists one record per CDR3 protein. The table records over a million distinct CDR3 sequences, approximately 59% of them present only once. Overall study results and limits: Diversity figures derived from one million T cells were judged to underestimate the true value. Among T cells, TCR beta diversity per million cells dropped roughly linearly as age rose.

Each donor supplied ten milliliters of peripheral blood. The receptor's source is a man aged 18 to 30 in good health. The genes are TRBV7-9 and TRBJ1-1, with D perhaps TRBD1 (5 bases). The material sequenced was blood. CDR3 protein: CASSLGGKTEAFF. The CDR3 coding sequence is TGTGCCAGCAGCTTAGGGGGGAAAACTGAAGCTTTCTTT.